This TCR beta chain was captured by sequencing in a study of cytomegalovirus exposure and HLA in healthy donors. Study details: Early released data had tens of millions of unique TCRs, all coming from HLA-typed donors.

Researchers ran the PCR with 60 Vbeta and 13 Jbeta primers. Authors' processing steps: There were tens of millions of unique TCR beta chains by a later count, and around 10 million of them were shared. Profiled with immunoSEQ multiplex PCR; TCRdb holds only in-frame clones, not every one. D and trimming come from the DNA, and the V and J calls and clone size come from that table. The data contain about 160,000 clones, approximately 79% of them singletons. From germline, CDR1 is MNHEY and CDR2 SVGAGI. The CDR3 length is 12 residues. V was shortened by 2 bases and J by 10 bases, with 10 bases between the two germline ends. At sampling all donors were nominally healthy, likely with unrecorded immune exposures.

The origin of this receptor is a man aged 35 to 55 in good health and CMV-seronegative. The gene calls are TRBV6-5 and TRBJ2-3, with D tentatively TRBD1 (6 bases). Sequences were obtained from PBMCs. The CDR3 is CASSYQGLSQYF. CDR3 nucleotides: TGTGCCAGCAGTTACCAGGGGCTGTCGCAGTATTTT.